The 23 T cell receptor beta chains presented below share a single source sample, sequenced in a study of blood T cell repertoires in COVID-19. Produced via immunoSEQ multiplex PCR; TCRdb's table is partial and in-frame only. This table holds 30,000 to 40,000 clones, around 80% found once. Sequences were obtained from peripheral blood. The receptors come from a man in his fifties or sixties with COVID-19, enrolled during active disease.

The chain couples TRBV30 to TRBJ1-1; D perhaps matches TRBD1 (5 bases). The CDR3 has 14 residues. Trimming shortened V by 0 bases and J by 0 bases, and 8 bases separated the two germline ends. Germline lookup yields CDR1 GTSNPN and CDR2 SVGIG (reference sequence). The DNA of the CDR3 is TGTGCCTGGAGTGTAGGACATTTGAACACTGAAGCTTTCTTT. Translating it yields CAWSVGHLNTEAFF.

The chain joins TRBV5-1 to TRBJ2-1; D gene unclear. Germline V gene sequence: CDR1 SGHRS, CDR2 YFSETQ. V lost 3 bases, J lost 8 bases, and 12 bases lay in between. The CDR3 contains 13 residues. In nucleotides, the CDR3 is TGCGCCAGCAGCTCCGAGGCCCAATATGAGCAGTTCTTC. The encoded protein is CASSSEAQYEQFF.

The rearrangement links TRBV6-6 to TRBJ1-2; 8 nucleotides agree with TRBD1. Germline CDR1 and CDR2: MNHNY and SVGAGI (reference sequence). The V and J ends lost 5 bases and 2 bases, in that order; junction bases with no gene match: 7. This CDR3 has 15 residues. The CDR3 protein is CASSDRDRSNYGYTF. The CDR3 DNA sequence: TGTGCCAGCAGTGACCGGGACAGGAGCAACTATGGCTACACCTTC.

The chain links TRBV19 to TRBJ2-1; 12 positions agree with TRBD1. The CDR3 runs 19 residues. V was clipped by 3 bases and J by 2 bases; unmatched bases: 11. In germline, CDR1 is LNHDA, CDR2 SQIVND (reference sequence). DNA of the CDR3: TGTGCCAGTAGTATCAGGGGACAGGGGGCAATGATTACCTACAATGAGCAGTTCTTC. Amino acid sequence: CASSIRGQGAMITYNEQFF.

The chain uses TRBV10-3 and TRBJ1-1; D not resolved. This CDR3 is built from 14 residues. V lost 10 bases to trimming and J lost 3 bases, with 18 bases between them. Germline CDR1 ENHRY, CDR2 SYGVKD. Written as DNA, the CDR3 is TGTGCCACACGCCGTGCGGGAGGTGACACTGAAGCTTTCTTT. This codes for CATRRAGGDTEAFF.

This rearrangement joins TRBV6-6 to TRBJ2-7; 8 bases match TRBD1. Per germline, CDR1 MNHNY and CDR2 SVGAGI (reference sequence). The length of the CDR3 is 13 residues. The V gene end was trimmed by 5 bases and the J gene end by 2 bases; junction bases not matched to a gene: 2. CDR3 bases: TGTGCCAGCAGTACACAGGGGGCCTACGAGCAGTACTTC. It specifies CASSTQGAYEQYF.

The chain is built from TRBV7-9 and TRBJ1-3; possible D gene TRBD1, 5 bases. Trimming left V 2 bases short and J 0 bases short, with 8 bases between. The CDR3 is 15 amino acids. The germline gives CDR1 SEHNR, CDR2 FQNEAQ (reference sequence). The CDR3 region has the DNA TGTGCCAGCAGCTTATTGGACATCTCTGGAAACACCATATATTTT. Its protein product is CASSLLDISGNTIYF.

The chain has TRBV19 and TRBJ1-2; TRBD1 matches 7 bases. V dropped 7 bases and J dropped 7; count of bases not matched to a gene: 6. Per germline, CDR1 LNHDA and CDR2 SQIVND (reference sequence). The CDR3 totals 12 residues. CDR3 sequence (DNA): TGTGCCAGTAACACAGGGGCCGGTGGCTACACCTTC. It yields the protein CASNTGAGGYTF.

This clone was picked up one time. This chain's CDR3 is CASSHLTSGSIYEQFF. The CDR3 region has the DNA TGTGCCAGCAGTCACCTCACTAGCGGGAGTATTTATGAGCAGTTCTTC. The chain links TRBV6-2 or TRBV6-3 to TRBJ2-1, with 11 bases that match TRBD2. Losses at the gene ends were 5 bases for V and 8 bases for J; bases not matched to a gene: 11. The length of the CDR3 is 16 residues. Germline-derived CDR1 and CDR2 are MNHEY and SVGEGT.

The chain combines TRBV20-1 with TRBJ1-1; D is possibly TRBD1 (5 bases). The V gene lost 5 bases and the J gene lost 2 bases, with 12 bases spanning the gap. The germline CDR1 and CDR2 sequences are DFQATT and SNEGSKA (reference sequence). The CDR3 extends over 13 amino acids. The CDR3 nucleotides read TGCAGTGCTTGTGACAGTCTCAACACTGAAGCTTTCTTT. It yields the protein CSACDSLNTEAFF.

This clone was found once. The rearrangement joins TRBV5-4 to TRBJ2-7; TRBD2 matches 7 bases. The CDR3 consists of 15 residues. V gave up 0 bases and J gave up 5 bases; unmatched junction bases: 8. Per germline, CDR1 SGHNT and CDR2 YYREEE (reference sequence). CDR3 sequence (DNA): TGTGCCAGCAGCTTGGCAATCGGGAGGTCCGACGAGCAGTACTTC. Protein: CASSLAIGRSDEQYF.

V gene TRBV30 combines with J gene TRBJ2-1, with D tentatively TRBD1 (6 bases). V lost 0 bases and J 8 bases, leaving 20 bases between the germline ends. Germline values: CDR1 GTSNPN, CDR2 SVGIG (reference sequence). The CDR3 runs to 16 residues. The DNA of the CDR3 is TGTGCCTGGAGTGTAATCCGGCCCCAAGGGGGTGATGAGCAGTTCTTC. Translated: CAWSVIRPQGGDEQFF.

This chain joins TRBV6-5 and TRBJ2-1; 9 positions match TRBD1. The CDR3 spans 15 residues. Germline V lookup: CDR1 MNHEY, CDR2 SVGAGI. The junction had 8 bases not matched to a gene; V was cut back by 6 bases and J by 5 bases. The CDR3 DNA is TGTGCCAGCAGGTCCGGGACAGGGAACGACAATGAGCAGTTCTTC. Amino acids: CASRSGTGNDNEQFF.

The V gene is TRBV19, the J gene TRBJ2-7, with D perhaps matching TRBD1 (6 bases). The germline gives CDR1 LNHDA, CDR2 SQIVND (reference sequence). V was clipped by 8 bases and J by 3 bases, with 17 bases between them. The CDR3 runs 14 residues. CDR3 loop: CASAARDTYYEQYF. The CDR3 region has the DNA TGTGCCAGTGCTGCCCGGGACACTTACTACGAGCAGTACTTC.

The J gene is TRBJ1-1, the V gene TRBV27; 11 bases agree with TRBD1. The germline CDR1 and CDR2 sequences are MNHEY and SMNVEV (reference sequence). There are 14 residues in the CDR3. V dropped 6 bases and J dropped 3; count of bases not matched to a gene: 3. CDR3 in amino acids: CASRRDRGYTEAFF. The DNA for the CDR3 is TGTGCCAGCAGACGGGACAGGGGGTACACTGAAGCTTTCTTT.

This clone was counted a few times. The genes are TRBV9 and TRBJ2-5, with a weak D call TRBD1 (6 bases). With 0 bases removed from V and 1 base from J, the gap between germline ends came to 7 bases. This CDR3 is built from 14 residues. Germline lookup yields CDR1 SGDLS and CDR2 YYNGEE. The DNA for the CDR3 is TGTGCCAGCAGCGTAGTGGACAGCCAAGAGACCCAGTACTTC. It encodes CASSVVDSQETQYF.

The CDR3 loop is CATSDLSGLEAQHF. CDR3 DNA sequence: TGTGCCACCAGTGATTTATCCGGCTTGGAGGCCCAGCATTTT. The rearrangement links TRBV24-1 to TRBJ1-5; no reliable D call. There are 14 residues in the CDR3. Trimming stripped 1 base from V and 11 bases from J, with 14 bases between. CDR1 is KGHDR and CDR2 is SFDVKD in the germline V gene.

The chain has TRBV5-4 and TRBJ2-2, with TRBD2 identical over 8 bases. From germline, CDR1 is SGHNT and CDR2 YYREEE (reference sequence). This CDR3 is built from 18 residues. The V segment lost 6 bases and the J segment 1 base; nucleotides outside the gene matches: 14. CDR3 amino acids: CASTPAGAGGLNTGELFF. In DNA form, the CDR3 reads TGTGCCAGCACTCCCGCGGGGGCGGGAGGCCTGAACACCGGGGAGCTGTTTTTT. Looking up the rest from reference TRBV5-4 and TRBJ2-2 gives the full variable domain: ETGVTQSPTHLIKTRGQQVTLRCSSQSGHNTVSWYQQALGQGPQFIFQYYREEENGRGNFPPRFSGLQFPNYSSELNVNALELDDSALYLCASTPAGAGGLNTGELFFGEGSRLTVL.

This clone was counted once. The rearrangement links TRBV7-9 to TRBJ1-6, with 7 bases matching TRBD1. V was clipped by 2 bases and J by 7 bases; unmatched bases: 8. CDR1 SEHNR and CDR2 FQNEAQ come from the germline V gene (reference sequence). The CDR3 extends over 16 amino acids. The CDR3 DNA follows: TGTGCCAGCAGCTTAACCCTGGGACAGCAGAATTCACCCCTCCACTTT. As protein: CASSLTLGQQNSPLHF. Together with reference TRBV7-9 and TRBJ1-6, the CDR3 gives the full variable domain: DTGVSQNPRHKITKRGQNVTFRCDPISEHNRLYWYRQTLGQGPEFLTYFQNEAQLEKSRLLSDRFSAERPKGSFSTLEIQRTEQGDSAMYLCASSLTLGQQNSPLHFGNGTRLTVT.

This chain uses TRBV9 with TRBJ2-7; D gene ambiguous. The CDR3 contains 14 residues. Germline values: CDR1 SGDLS, CDR2 YYNGEE. Trimming pared 2 bases from V and 3 bases from J, leaving 12 bases between. The CDR3 loop is CASSVRDGGYEQYF. Here the CDR3 DNA reads TGTGCCAGCAGCGTTAGAGATGGCGGCTACGAGCAGTACTTC. Full variable domain (missing parts from reference TRBV9 and TRBJ2-7): DSGVTQTPKHLITATGQRVTLRCSPRSGDLSVYWYQQSLDQGLQFLIQYYNGEERAKGNILERFSAQQFPDLHSELNLSSLELGDSALYFCASSVRDGGYEQYFGPGTRLTVT.

This rearrangement joins TRBV19 to TRBJ1-3; D unclear. The CDR3 is 14 residues long. V was pared by 4 bases and J by 0 bases, with 7 bases between. From germline, CDR1 is LNHDA and CDR2 SQIVND (reference sequence). In nucleotides, the CDR3 is TGTGCCAGTAGTACCCGGGACTCTGGAAACACCATATATTTT. Translating gives CASSTRDSGNTIYF.

The rearrangement uses TRBV4-1 and TRBJ2-3; D is unclear. The V gene lost 1 base and the J gene lost 3 bases, with 2 bases spanning the gap. The CDR3 contains 12 residues. CDR1 is MGHRA, CDR2 YSYEKL, per germline. CDR3 nucleotides: TGCGCCAGCAGCCAAGTAACAGATACGCAGTATTTT. It encodes CASSQVTDTQYF.

Regarding this clone: Other DNA sequences in the sample encode the same CDR3. The chain carries TRBV3-1 (or the pseudogene TRBV3-2) and TRBJ1-6; TRBD1 matches at 7 bases. The CDR3 has 14 residues. Germline V gives CDR1 LGHDT, CDR2 YNNKEL (reference sequence). The junction had 1 base not matched to a gene; V was cut back by 4 bases and J by 4 bases. CDR3 region: CASSPDRYNSPLHF. In DNA, the CDR3 is TGTGCCAGCAGCCCGGACAGGTATAATTCACCCCTCCACTTT.